This section outlines one TCR beta chain sequence together with its context. The data belong to a study of identifying expanded T cells in peripheral blood. Clones were sequenced by immunoSEQ multiplex PCR, and TCRdb holds only the in-frame ones, with some missing. Here the sample spans under 150,000 clones, 70% to 90% being singletons. CDR3 length: 14 residues. V shed 5 bases and J shed 0 bases, with 11 bases lying between them. Germline V lookup: CDR1 MNHNY, CDR2 SVGAGI (reference sequence). The V gene is TRBV6-6, the J gene TRBJ2-7, with no clear D. The specimen was blood. This TCR came from a person between 18 and 70 years old in good health. The CDR3 nucleotides are TGTGCCAGCAGTGGCGTCTATAACTCCTACGAGCAGTACTTC. The encoded protein is CASSGVYNSYEQYF.